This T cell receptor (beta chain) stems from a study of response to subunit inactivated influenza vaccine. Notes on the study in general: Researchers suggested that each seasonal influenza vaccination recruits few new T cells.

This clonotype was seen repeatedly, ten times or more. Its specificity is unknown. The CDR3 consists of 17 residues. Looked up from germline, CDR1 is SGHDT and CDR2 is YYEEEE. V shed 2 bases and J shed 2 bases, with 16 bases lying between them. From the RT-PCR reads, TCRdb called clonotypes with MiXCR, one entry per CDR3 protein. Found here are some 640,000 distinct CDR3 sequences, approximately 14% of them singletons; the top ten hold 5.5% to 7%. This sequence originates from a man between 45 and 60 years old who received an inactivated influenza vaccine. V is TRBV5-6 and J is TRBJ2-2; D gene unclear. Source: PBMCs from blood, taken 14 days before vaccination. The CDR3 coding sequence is TGTGCCAGCAGCTTTGTTTTGGCTTATACAAACACCGGGGAGCTGTTTTTT. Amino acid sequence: CASSFVLAYTNTGELFF.